This T cell receptor (beta chain) derives from a study of blood T cell repertoires in COVID-19. The overall study: Some COVID-19 samples were acute and others convalescent; all came from the United States, Italy and Spain. T cells, B-cell-depleted T cells, or PBMCs provided the cDNA or gDNA that served as material.

V shed 1 base and J shed 8 bases, with 15 bases lying between them. The CDR3 covers 14 residues. The germline gives CDR1 SGHDT, CDR2 YYEEEE. Allocation to cohorts depended on clinical history reported by the participants. Sequencing used immunoSEQ multiplex PCR; TCRdb keeps in-frame clones, though not all of them. The sample contains roughly 250,000 clones, roughly 89% of which appear only once. This clonotype originated in a woman in her thirties with acute COVID-19. Sequenced input: PBMCs or T cells enriched from blood (not recorded which). The genes are TRBV5-6 and TRBJ1-2, with D tentatively TRBD1 (5 bases). CDR3 loop: CASSLLLSGIGYTF. The CDR3 DNA reads as TGTGCCAGCAGCTTGCTCCTCTCAGGGATCGGCTACACCTTC.